This is a list of T cell receptor beta chains from one sample in a study of PD-L1 blockade in urothelial cancer. Assay: immunoSEQ multiplex PCR; the TCRdb copy retains only in-frame clones and omits some. The table lists about 48,000 clones, approximately 80% of them singletons. Sample: PBMCs, taken around atezolizumab (anti-PD-L1) treatment. The source is a man between 65 and 85 years old with urothelial cancer. The CDR3 runs from the conserved cysteine through the conserved F or W. The order of the fields is D gene, V gene, J gene, clone size, CDR3 length, CDR3 protein, CDR3 DNA. A D gene is named only where the DNA matches it firmly. Clone size, where shown, is once, few, many, or a class for clones that have expanded.

TRBD2	TRBV5-1	TRBJ2-5	NA	12	CASSLAGTSGNF	TGCGCCAGCAGCTTGGCCGGGACTAGCGGGAACTTC
NA	TRBV4-1	TRBJ2-7	NA	12	CASSQDLGRRRF	TGCGCCAGCAGCCAAGATCTGGGCAGACGTCGGTTC
NA	TRBV7-9	TRBJ1-1	once	15	CASSPRGGQNTEAFF	TGTGCCAGCAGCCCCCGCGGGGGGCAGAACACTGAAGCTTTCTTT
NA	TRBV10-3	TRBJ2-2	NA	14	CAISEVESAGELFF	TGTGCCATCAGTGAGGTCGAATCGGCCGGGGAGCTGTTTTTT
TRBD1	TRBV28	TRBJ1-4	NA	16	CASSAPRTGSNEKLFF	TGTGCCAGCAGTGCCCCCCGGACAGGGTCCAATGAAAAACTGTTTTTT
NA	TRBV7-7	TRBJ2-2	NA	14	CASSLGDSPGELFF	TGTGCTAGCAGCTTAGGGGACTCCCCCGGGGAGCTGTTTTTT
TRBD2	TRBV9	TRBJ2-1	once	16	CASSVEVGGPINEQFF	TGTGCCAGCAGCGTAGAAGTGGGAGGGCCAATCAATGAGCAGTTCTTC
NA	TRBV6-5	TRBJ2-1	NA	15	CASSPRGPGQFEQFF	TGTGCCAGCAGCCCCAGGGGTCCCGGGCAATTTGAGCAGTTCTTC
NA	TRBV5-4	TRBJ1-2	NA	15	CASSWDRFSGYGYTF	TGTGCCAGCAGCTGGGATAGGTTTAGCGGTTATGGCTACACCTTC
TRBD1	TRBV5-1	TRBJ1-3	few	15	CASTPTGNPGNTIYF	TGCGCCAGCACCCCGACAGGGAACCCTGGAAACACCATATATTTT
NA	TRBV28	TRBJ1-4	NA	14	CASGRRRTNEKLFF	TGTGCCAGTGGAAGACGGAGAACTAATGAAAAACTGTTTTTT
NA	TRBV28	TRBJ2-1	NA	13	CASSTQQGGEQFF	TGTGCCAGCAGTACCCAACAGGGTGGTGAGCAGTTCTTC
NA	TRBV28	TRBJ2-6	once	13	CASSPSGANVLTF	TGTGCCAGCAGCCCGTCGGGGGCCAACGTCCTGACTTTC
TRBD1	TRBV6-6	TRBJ2-7	NA	14	CASSYSGGTYEQYF	TGTGCCAGCAGCTATTCAGGGGGCACCTACGAGCAGTACTTC
NA	TRBV5-1	TRBJ1-2	NA	13	CASKDAGFYGYTF	TGCGCCAGCAAGGACGCGGGGTTTTATGGCTACACCTTC
TRBD2	TRBV11-1	TRBJ2-1	NA	14	CASERGSSYNEQFF	TGTGCCAGTGAGCGGGGTAGCTCCTACAATGAGCAGTTCTTC
NA	TRBV7-2	TRBJ1-2	many	12	CASRAGERGYTF	TGTGCCAGCAGGGCAGGGGAACGAGGCTACACCTTC
NA	TRBV27	TRBJ1-4	NA	13	CASRDTLGEKLFF	TGTGCCAGCAGGGACACCTTAGGGGAAAAACTGTTTTTT
NA	TRBV9	TRBJ1-1	NA	18	CASSVAPTGIRPGTEAFF	TGTGCCAGCAGCGTAGCTCCTACCGGGATCAGGCCGGGGACTGAAGCTTTCTTT
NA	TRBV10-3	TRBJ2-1	NA	13	CAISETQVNEQFF	TGTGCCATCAGTGAGACTCAGGTCAATGAGCAGTTCTTC
TRBD1	TRBV9	TRBJ2-7	NA	16	CASSVTPGQGVYEQYF	TGTGCCAGCAGCGTGACCCCGGGACAGGGCGTTTACGAGCAGTACTTC
NA	TRBV14	TRBJ2-1	NA	15	CASSQDGGLVNEQFF	TGTGCCAGCAGCCAAGACGGAGGGTTGGTCAATGAGCAGTTCTTC
TRBD2	TRBV5-1	TRBJ2-3	NA	15	CASSYSGRAADTQYF	TGCGCCAGCAGCTATAGCGGGAGGGCAGCAGATACGCAGTATTTT
NA	TRBV6-1	TRBJ2-1	NA	11	CASSDGGRQFF	TGTGCCAGCAGCGACGGGGGTAGGCAGTTCTTC
TRBD1	TRBV2	TRBJ2-1	NA	19	CASRKGTSHRDRGTYEQFF	TGTGCCAGCAGGAAGGGGACCAGCCACCGGGACAGGGGTACGTATGAGCAGTTCTTC
NA	TRBV6-1	TRBJ2-7	NA	13	CATDDRLSYEQYF	TGTGCCACCGACGACAGGCTCTCCTACGAGCAGTACTTC
NA	TRBV9	TRBJ2-5	NA	14	CASSVGQIQETQYF	TGTGCCAGCAGCGTGGGCCAAATCCAAGAGACCCAGTACTTC
TRBD1	TRBV4-1	TRBJ1-4	NA	17	CASSQVTGGMVNEKLFF	TGCGCCAGCAGCCAAGTTACAGGGGGAATGGTAAATGAAAAACTGTTTTTT
TRBD1	TRBV27	TRBJ2-2	NA	14	CASSRQGGTGELFF	TGTGCCAGCAGTAGACAGGGGGGGACCGGGGAGCTGTTTTTT
NA	TRBV2	TRBJ2-3	NA	14	CASRPGSGLDTQYF	TGTGCCAGCAGGCCGGGGTCGGGCCTAGATACGCAGTATTTT
NA	TRBV5-6	TRBJ2-2	NA	15	CASSFRRWVAGELFF	TGTGCCAGCAGCTTTAGGCGGTGGGTGGCCGGGGAGCTGTTTTTT
NA	TRBV5-1	TRBJ1-4	NA	12	CASSFSGEKLFF	TGCGCCAGCAGCTTTTCCGGGGAAAAACTGTTTTTT
NA	TRBV7-2	TRBJ2-7	NA	14	CASSLVGQGYEQYF	TGTGCCAGCAGCTTAGTGGGGCAGGGTTACGAGCAGTACTTC
TRBD2	TRBV9	TRBJ2-7	NA	15	CASSVGGNSIDEQYF	TGTGCCAGCAGCGTGGGAGGGAACTCGATCGACGAGCAGTACTTC
TRBD1	TRBV19	TRBJ2-5	NA	15	CASREGTGSGETQYF	TGTGCCAGTAGGGAGGGGACAGGGTCGGGAGAGACCCAGTACTTC
TRBD1	TRBV19	TRBJ1-2	NA	15	CASSDWDRDLYGYTF	TGTGCCAGTAGTGACTGGGACAGAGACCTCTATGGCTACACCTTC
NA	TRBV28	TRBJ2-7	NA	13	CASSFQQIYEQYF	TGTGCCAGCAGTTTCCAACAGATCTACGAGCAGTACTTC
NA	TRBV13	TRBJ1-5	NA	14	CASSFQKSNQPQHF	TGTGCCAGCAGCTTTCAGAAGAGCAATCAGCCCCAGCATTTT
TRBD2	TRBV6-5	TRBJ2-3	NA	13	CASSYSREGTQYF	TGTGCCAGCAGTTACTCGAGGGAGGGTACGCAGTATTTT
NA	TRBV20-1	TRBJ1-2	NA	11	CSAVSNYGYTF	TGCAGTGCTGTCTCGAACTATGGCTACACCTTC
NA	TRBV4-2	TRBJ2-2	NA	13	CASSRTNTGELFF	TGTGCCAGCAGCCGAACTAACACCGGGGAGCTGTTTTTT
NA	TRBV12-2	TRBJ2-4	few	21	CASRLPLSGQGALKAKNIQYF	TGTGCAAGTCGCTTACCCCTGTCAGGACAGGGGGCTTTGAAGGCCAAAAACATTCAGTACTTC